This paragraph reports one TCR beta chain. It lacks a known antigen. The input lacks base qualities; no much larger clone sits a single base away. The sample belongs to a study of shared clonotypes between healthy human individuals (TCRdb year 2020). Regarding the research as a whole: A couple of women and three men aged 18 to 49 years were included in the cohort. Between about 0.8 and 9.5 billion PBMCs per donor were obtained by leukapheresis. Per donor, three plates each were used for CD4 naive and CD4 memory, two for CD8 naive, and one for CD8 memory. To estimate repertoire size and how much clonotypes are shared between individuals, the study performed deep sequencing of blood TCR repertoires from a handful of healthy adults. To increase sequencing depth and limit assay-specific biases, different laboratories used diverse techniques to prepare libraries and sequence TCR repertoires.

The CDR3 contains 13 residues, cysteine and phenylalanine counted. The sequence is cut down to CDR3 DNA, 39 bases in frame from base 1. Cut back by 4 bases and 5 bases, the V and J ends lie 12 bases apart. The germline V gene (reference sequence) provides CDR1 SGHNT and CDR2 YYREEE. Healthy HIV-negative adults with no recently reported acute infections or vaccinations were included as donors. All donors were Caucasian adults living in Nashville, Tennessee, USA. Magnetic negative selection was used to enrich CD4+ T cells, after which naive cells were positively selected on CD45RA and the negative fraction became the memory subset. Blood was obtained by leukapheresis, after which PBMCs were separated by Ficoll-Histopaque density gradient centrifugation and cryopreserved in liquid nitrogen vapor phase. Analytical flow cytometry was used to check the purity and quantity of every magnetically sorted T cell population. Each sorted fraction had its genomic DNA isolated and then quantified by UV absorbance on a Nanodrop 2000c.

Here is what the overall study found, with its caveats: Because the study included only a small number of donors, the genetic and exposure-history diversity represented was limited. Only blood was sampled, and tissue TCR repertoires likely differ from those in blood. Rarefaction of sorted-subset datasets indicated incomplete sequencing despite the large sequencing depth. About 5% of naive CD4, 3.5% of naive CD8, roughly 2.4% of memory CD4, and about 0.4% of memory CD8 clonotypes were shared across several donors. Clonotypes shared by all four sorted-subset donors showed higher generation probabilities than non-shared clonotypes. Pairwise subsampling indicated that sequencing depth was expected to affect the degree of clonotype sharing among donors. Larger estimated clonotype richness was generally found for naive subsets than for memory subsets.

TCR CDR3 regions were amplified from genomic DNA by multiplex PCR using the deep immunoSEQ assay. Genomic DNA extracted from each cell subset was distributed evenly over all wells of several immunoSEQ 96-well plates, and each plate served as one replicate. Each replicate PCR for sorted subsets received about 180 ng genomic DNA, equal to some 32,000 T cell genomes. Purified libraries were quantified with a Qubit 3.0 fluorometer, sized on a Bioanalyzer 2100, and re-quantified with the KAPA Library Quantification kit. Each immunoSEQ 96-well plate was sequenced on its own single-read 150-cycle Illumina NextSeq 550 flow cell. From the authors' description of their analysis: Because the immunoSEQ output held only junctional sequences and lacked quality scores, the filtering could not match the filtering applied to full-length reads. To assign V/J genes and CDR3, sequences were annotated against IMGT germline references using PyIR, a Python wrapper for IgBLAST v1.9. Any read was removed if the V/J assignment was weak (E-value above 1e-6), the CDR3 was missing, or the read contained stop codons, out-of-frame junctions, or ambiguous translated residues. A V3J clonotype was defined by an identical inferred V gene, J gene, and CDR3 amino acid sequence. Percentage overlap between repertoires was calculated by dividing the number of shared unique clonotypes by the size of the smaller repertoire. Richness of each repertoire was evaluated using RTK rarefaction, the Chao1 estimator, and Recon v2.1 estimates of unobserved clonotypes. OLGA was used to compute generation probabilities for all TCRbeta clonotypes that the gDNA method yielded from a handful of donors. TCRdb took this table from immuneACCESS and kept in-frame rearrangements with V and J called. Such tables lack part of the clones; where checked against another copy, unresolved V genes explain under half of the gap, and the rest is unexplained. V and J calls and clone size follow that table, whereas D and trimming were derived from the DNA. The sample data list over 1.4 million clones, and roughly 96% of these were observed just once. The top ten constitute about 1% of the sample.

The sequence is built from TRBV5-4 and TRBJ2-5; no D gene call is confident. Sequencing was carried out using naive CD4+ T cells sorted from blood. Reading the label with the study, this specimen's cell subset or site is: CD45RA+ positively selected. The TCR was taken from a man aged 25 to 40 in good health. The CDR3 reads as follows: CASSPPSGETQYF. The sequence in DNA is TGTGCCAGCAGCCCGCCTAGTGGGGAGACCCAGTACTTC.